The text below deals with one T cell receptor beta chain. The antigen is undetermined. Trimming took 7 bases from V and 1 from J, leaving 13 bases between them. From germline, CDR1 is LNHDA and CDR2 SQIVND (reference sequence). The CDR3 covers 14 residues. The sample originates from a study of T cells after yellow fever vaccination. About the research overall: Fractions with few cells were prepared using SMART-Seq v4 Ultra Low Input. Whole-study results and caveats: Post-booster repertoires contained most primary-vaccination clones again (approximately 95% CD4, 85% to 90% CD8).

As TCR cDNA was made by 5'RACE template switching, a universal primer site and UMIs were added. TCRdb passed the 5' RACE reads through MiXCR, listing each CDR3 protein once. This sample has around 610,000 distinct CDR3 sequences, with roughly 13% found just once. The chain joins TRBV19 to TRBJ1-1; TRBD1 is a possible D gene (6 bases). The TCR sequence derives from a man younger than 45 who received the YFV17D yellow fever vaccine. The source was PBMCs, collected on the day of the yellow fever booster vaccination. The CDR3 reads CASTMDRTNTEAFF. CDR3 DNA sequence: TGTGCCAGTACCATGGACAGAACGAACACTGAAGCTTTCTTT.